This passage covers 29 T cell receptor beta chains from one sample sequenced in a study of T-cell reconstitution after alpha-beta-depleted transplantation in children (dated by TCRdb to 2016 to 2017). Explained via the paper, the treatment or condition label denotes: allogeneic hematopoietic cell transplantation with graft depleted of TCRalphabeta T cells and CD19 B cells. Library creation used PCR. Data came from an Illumina HiSeq 2500. TCR libraries were prepared with molecular barcoding, using unique molecular identifiers to normalize TCRbeta repertoire quantification. TCRdb took the public reads, trimmed them with fastp at Q25, ran MiXCR for clone calling and kept in-frame beta chains. Every CDR3 protein is listed once, alongside the most common genes and DNA of its rows. This sample has a few hundred thousand distinct CDR3 sequences in its table, and roughly 27% of those were observed once. The top ten clones comprise under 45% of the sample.

The sample here was PBMCs, taken before TCRalphabeta/CD19-depleted stem cell transplant. The receptor source for this set is a boy under two years old with Wiskott-Aldrich syndrome, due to receive a stem cell transplant.

This clonotype turned up a few times. The V call is TRBV28, the J call TRBJ2-7; D gene uncertain. CDR3 length equals 14 residues. Trimming left V 7 bases short and J 0 bases short, with 13 bases between. Per germline, CDR1 MDHEN and CDR2 SYDVKM. CDR3 residues: CASMAFLSSYEQYF. In DNA form, the CDR3 reads TGTGCCAGCATGGCATTCCTCAGCTCCTACGAGCAGTACTTC.

This clonotype was counted between two and nine times. This chain links TRBV30 with TRBJ1-6; 10 bases line up with TRBD1. The trim removed 3 bases at V and 11 bases at J, leaving 7 bases unmatched. The germline gives CDR1 GTSNPN, CDR2 SVGIG (reference sequence). This CDR3 has 14 residues. CDR3 protein: CAWSGGTGEAPLHF. The CDR3 DNA follows: TGTGCCTGGAGCGGTGGGACAGGGGAGGCACCCCTCCACTTT.

In its sample, this clonotype was seen many times. The chain carries TRBV5-1 and TRBJ1-1; D is possibly TRBD1 (5 bases). V gave up 4 bases and J gave up 0 bases, with 10 bases separating them. This CDR3 is built from 14 residues. Germline V gives CDR1 SGHRS, CDR2 YFSETQ. The DNA for the CDR3 is TGCGCCAGCAGCGCACACAGGTTGAACACTGAAGCTTTCTTT. Translation: CASSAHRLNTEAFF.

The chain couples TRBV7-9 to TRBJ2-3, with no clear D. Trimming took off 10 bases at V and 4 bases at J, with 12 bases between the two ends. The CDR3 is 12 amino acids. CDR1 and CDR2 from the germline V gene are SEHNR and FQNEAQ (reference sequence). The CDR3 DNA follows: TGTGCCACCACGGCTTCGGCAGATACGCAGTATTTT. This gives the protein CATTASADTQYF.

A few counts support this clonotype. This chain links TRBV10-3 with TRBJ2-6; TRBD1 matches 7 bases. The germline CDR1 and CDR2 sequences are ENHRY and SYGVKD. V lost 6 bases to trimming and J lost 4 bases; unmatched junction nucleotides: 9. The CDR3 totals 16 residues. CDR3 DNA: TGTGCCATCAGCGCCTTGACAGGGACCGGGGCCAACGTCCTGACTTTC. Its protein is CAISALTGTGANVLTF.

The genes are TRBV10-3 and TRBJ2-5; TRBD2 matches 12 bases. V lost 2 bases and J lost 0; bases outside the gene matches: 4. This CDR3 spans 17 amino acids. From germline, CDR1 is ENHRY and CDR2 SYGVKD. CDR3 amino acids: CAISEAGLAGYQETQYF. The CDR3, as DNA: TGTGCCATCAGTGAGGCCGGACTAGCGGGGTACCAAGAGACCCAGTACTTC.

J is TRBJ2-5 and V is TRBV5-1; 7 bases are shared with TRBD2. Germline V gene sequence: CDR1 SGHRS, CDR2 YFSETQ. The junction had 6 bases not matched to a gene; V was cut back by 2 bases and J by 2 bases. CDR3 length: 15 residues. The CDR3 bases are TGCGCCAGCAGCTTTCTGACTAGCTCACAAGAGACCCAGTACTTC. This encodes CASSFLTSSQETQYF.

The chain joins TRBV5-5 to TRBJ2-7; D is possibly TRBD2 (6 bases). V shed 0 bases and J shed 6 bases, with 16 bases lying between them. Germline lookup yields CDR1 SGHKS and CDR2 YYEKEE (reference sequence). The CDR3 loop spans 15 amino acids. CDR3 sequence: CASSLVSGAGGEQYF. The DNA of the CDR3 is TGTGCCAGCAGCTTGGTTTCGGGAGCAGGCGGCGAGCAGTACTTC.

The chain joins TRBV7-2 to TRBJ2-3, with 8 bases matching TRBD1. The CDR3 has 14 residues. V shed 4 bases and J 3 bases; nucleotides not matched to a gene: 3. Germline V lookup: CDR1 SGHTA, CDR2 FQGNSA. CDR3 protein: CASSSDRVTDTQYF. CDR3 nucleotide sequence: TGTGCCAGCAGCTCGGACAGGGTAACAGATACGCAGTATTTT.

The rearrangement uses TRBV6-1 and TRBJ2-1; 7 nucleotides match TRBD1. The CDR3 is made up of 13 amino acids. The germline V gene has CDR1 MNHNS and CDR2 SASEGT. V dropped 5 bases and J dropped 11; count of bases not matched to a gene: 9. The CDR3 here is CASSPRYRGKQFF. The CDR3 DNA follows: TGTGCCAGCAGTCCACGTTACAGGGGTAAGCAGTTCTTC.

This sequence joins TRBV7-9 and TRBJ2-4, with D perhaps assigned TRBD1 or TRBD2 (5 bases each). The V gene lost 5 bases and the J gene lost 6 bases, with 8 bases spanning the gap. There are 12 residues in the CDR3. Germline lookup yields CDR1 SEHNR and CDR2 FQNEAQ (reference sequence). The CDR3, as DNA: TGTGCCAGCAGCCGGGACCTAAACATTCAGTACTTC. This translates into CASSRDLNIQYF.

This clonotype was counted a few times. V gene TRBV18 combines with J gene TRBJ1-1; possible D gene TRBD1, 5 bases. Germline CDR1 is KGHSH and CDR2 is LQKENI. Trimming took off 2 bases at V and 1 base at J, with 8 bases between the two ends. The CDR3 consists of 14 residues. The CDR3 coding sequence is TGTGCCAGCTCACCAGGGGCCAAGAACACTGAAGCTTTCTTT. It translates to CASSPGAKNTEAFF.

A few counts support this clonotype. The CDR3 loop reads CASSLRVLLQEAFF. As DNA, the CDR3 is TGTGCCAGCAGCCTCAGGGTACTCCTCCAAGAAGCTTTCTTT. The gene calls are TRBV28 and TRBJ1-1; D may be TRBD1 (5 bases). V dropped 6 bases and J dropped 8 bases, with 19 bases sitting between them. The CDR3 sequence is 14 residues long. Germline CDR1 reads MDHEN; CDR2 reads SYDVKM.

The chain couples TRBV5-1 to TRBJ2-7; 8 bases match TRBD2. The V segment lost 4 bases and the J segment 1 base; nucleotides outside the gene matches: 10. Germline V gene data show CDR1 as SGHRS and CDR2 as YFSETQ. This CDR3 is 16 amino acids long. The CDR3 protein is CASSILASGSSYEQYF. In DNA, the CDR3 is TGCGCCAGCAGCATACTCGCTAGCGGGTCATCCTACGAGCAGTACTTC.

This clonotype was counted once. The J gene is TRBJ1-1, the V gene TRBV27, with D unclear. There are 12 residues in the CDR3. Germline CDR1 reads MNHEY; CDR2 reads SMNVEV (reference sequence). Trimming shortened V by 0 bases and J by 8 bases, and 7 bases separated the two germline ends. The CDR3 DNA follows: TGTGCCAGCAGTTTATCAGGAGGGGAAGCTTTCTTT. Residues: CASSLSGGEAFF.

The chain carries TRBV20-1 and TRBJ2-2; D not certain. V shed 3 bases and J shed 1 base, with 6 bases lying between them. In germline, CDR1 is DFQATT, CDR2 SNEGSKA (reference sequence). The CDR3 runs 13 residues. The CDR3 DNA sequence: TGCAGTGCTAGGGGCCGGAACACCGGGGAGCTGTTTTTT. Residues: CSARGRNTGELFF.

This chain uses TRBV20-1 with TRBJ1-5; D unresolved. CDR3 size: 12 residues. Germline V gene sequence: CDR1 DFQATT, CDR2 SNEGSKA (reference sequence). With 6 bases removed from V and 4 bases from J, the gap between germline ends came to 10 bases. CDR3 coding DNA: TGCAGTGCGTACAGCGTAAATCAGCCCCAGCATTTT. As protein: CSAYSVNQPQHF.

The J gene is TRBJ1-3, the V gene TRBV5-1; D unresolved. Trimming took off 0 bases at V and 0 bases at J, with 7 bases between the two ends. The CDR3 is 15 amino acids. Per the germline V gene, CDR1 is SGHRS and CDR2 is YFSETQ. The CDR3 bases are TGCGCCAGCAGCTTGGTACCCTCCTCTGGAAACACCATATATTTT. Amino acids: CASSLVPSSGNTIYF. The entire variable domain, with the rest obtained from reference TRBV5-1 and TRBJ1-3, is as follows: KAGVTQTPRYLIKTRGQQVTLSCSPISGHRSVSWYQQTPGQGLQFLFEYFSETQRNKGNFPGRFSGRQFSNSRSEMNVSTLELGDSALYLCASSLVPSSGNTIYFGEGSWLTVV.

The V gene is TRBV2, the J gene TRBJ2-2; no clear D. CDR1 is SNHLY, CDR2 FYNNEI, per germline. Trimming pared 1 base from V and 0 bases from J, leaving 12 bases between. This CDR3 spans 17 amino acids. The CDR3 DNA reads as TGTGCCAGCAGTGAAGTACGGGCATGGACGAACACCGGGGAGCTGTTTTTT. Residues: CASSEVRAWTNTGELFF.

V is TRBV6-1 and J is TRBJ2-5; D possibly corresponds to TRBD2 (6 bases). This CDR3 is built from 13 residues. V lost 6 bases, J lost 7 bases, and 15 bases lay in between. Germline-derived CDR1 and CDR2 are MNHNS and SASEGT. This CDR3 is CASSLPGGGTQYF. For the CDR3, the DNA is TGTGCCAGCAGCCTTCCCGGGGGAGGGACCCAGTACTTC.

The CDR3 DNA reads as TGTGCCAGCAGTGAACCGGGACTTCCCTACGAGCAGTACTTC. It codes for CASSEPGLPYEQYF. This sequence joins TRBV6-1 and TRBJ2-7, with D perhaps matching TRBD2 (6 bases). Germline V gene data show CDR1 as MNHNS and CDR2 as SASEGT. V lost 2 bases and J 2 bases, leaving 10 bases between the germline ends. This CDR3 spans 14 amino acids.

V and J are TRBV6-2 or TRBV6-3 and TRBJ2-1; no reliable D call. The V end lost 2 bases, the J end lost 1 base, and 15 bases lay between the germline ends. CDR3 length: 17 residues. Germline CDR1 MNHEY, CDR2 SVGEGT. The DNA of the CDR3 is TGTGCCAGCAGTTACACGGCTAGTGTGGCTTCCTACAATGAGCAGTTCTTC. Its translation: CASSYTASVASYNEQFF.

This clonotype was picked up a small number of times. The chain combines TRBV9 with TRBJ2-1, with D unclear. The CDR3 extends over 17 amino acids. CDR1 SGDLS and CDR2 YYNGEE come from the germline V gene. V lost 0 bases and J 0 bases, leaving 13 bases between the germline ends. Here the CDR3 DNA reads TGTGCCAGCAGCGTAGAACAAGGACCTATCTCCTACAATGAGCAGTTCTTC. The encoded protein is CASSVEQGPISYNEQFF. The entire variable domain, with the rest obtained from reference TRBV9 and TRBJ2-1, is as follows: DSGVTQTPKHLITATGQRVTLRCSPRSGDLSVYWYQQSLDQGLQFLIQYYNGEERAKGNILERFSAQQFPDLHSELNLSSLELGDSALYFCASSVEQGPISYNEQFFGPGTRLTVL.

In this sample, this clonotype turned up many times. This chain uses TRBV7-9 with TRBJ2-1; possible D gene TRBD2, 6 bases. Germline V gives CDR1 SEHNR, CDR2 FQNEAQ (reference sequence). V dropped 3 bases and J dropped 3 bases, with 18 bases sitting between them. The CDR3 contains 17 residues. CDR3: CASSFPKTSDLYNEQFF. CDR3 nucleotide sequence: TGTGCCAGCAGCTTTCCTAAGACTAGTGACCTCTACAATGAGCAGTTCTTC.

This clonotype was counted only a few times. The CDR3 reads CASRSGQTAPTDTQYF. The CDR3 bases are TGCGCCAGCAGGAGTGGGCAGACTGCCCCCACAGATACGCAGTATTTT. The chain is built from TRBV5-1 and TRBJ2-3; D remains unclear. CDR3 length: 16 amino acids. Germline V CDR1 and CDR2: SGHRS, YFSETQ. Trimming pared 5 bases from V and 2 bases from J, leaving 18 bases between.

This chain links TRBV5-1 with TRBJ1-1; perhaps TRBD1 as D (5 bases). This CDR3 is 13 amino acids long. V was trimmed by 2 bases and J by 11 bases, leaving 16 bases between them. Germline values: CDR1 SGHRS, CDR2 YFSETQ. The CDR3 here is CASSFEGAGMAFF. The CDR3 DNA reads as TGCGCCAGCAGCTTTGAAGGGGCCGGTATGGCTTTCTTT.

CDR3 DNA: TGTGCCAGCAGTGATAAAGGCAGTGAAGCTTTCTTT. Protein: CASSDKGSEAFF. The V call is TRBV2, the J call TRBJ1-1; D not certain. The CDR3 covers 12 residues. Germline V lookup: CDR1 SNHLY, CDR2 FYNNEI. V was shortened by 3 bases and J by 7 bases, with 9 bases between the two germline ends.

This clonotype showed up just a few times. The V call is TRBV20-1, the J call TRBJ2-3; D unresolved. Germline-derived CDR1 and CDR2 are DFQATT and SNEGSKA (reference sequence). V was shortened by 3 bases and J by 3 bases, with 16 bases between the two germline ends. The CDR3 spans 15 residues. CDR3 in amino acids: CSASLLGLQTDTQYF. CDR3 nucleotide sequence: TGCAGTGCTAGTCTTCTGGGGTTGCAGACAGATACGCAGTATTTT.

The V gene is TRBV15, the J gene TRBJ2-1, with D perhaps TRBD1 (6 bases). Per germline, CDR1 LNHNV and CDR2 YYDKDF (reference sequence). This CDR3 contains 15 residues. Trimming took off 2 bases at V and 2 bases at J, with 10 bases between the two ends. The CDR3 loop reads CATSRQGTTYNEQFF. In nucleotides, the CDR3 is TGTGCCACCAGCAGACAGGGGACAACCTACAATGAGCAGTTCTTC.